The 27 T cell receptor beta chains below come from one sample, sequenced in a study of CXCR3-negative and CXCR3-positive naive CD8 T cells. Researchers prepared the TRB cDNA libraries using 5' RACE with UMI labels. TCRdb re-called the 5' RACE reads and catalogs CDR3 proteins one per entry, DNA excluded. Reported are 65,000 to 90,000 distinct CDR3 sequences; the ten largest clones contain approximately 0.62%. No antigen has been assigned to these receptors. The study's findings and limits: In CXCR3-positive naive cells, the TRB CDR3s were more hydrophobic than in CXCR3-negative naive cells.

The sample was naive CXCR3+ CD8+ T cells from blood. Specified subset: CD45RO-CCR7+CD27+CD95- naive CD8+ T cells expressing CXCR3 (TNR3+). These receptors originate from a human donor in good health. Some clones in this sample may be carry-over from other donors' samples.

The chain links TRBV7-2 to TRBJ2-4; TCRdb reports TRBD1, a call that lacks DNA to check it against. Germline V lookup: CDR1 SGHTA, CDR2 FQGNSA. CDR3 size: 15 residues. CDR3 residues: CASSLAGGPLNIQYF. The whole variable domain, remainder taken from reference TRBV7-2 and TRBJ2-4, is GAGVSQSPSNKVTEKGKDVELRCDPISGHTALYWYRQSLGQGLEFLIYFQGNSAPDKSGLPSDRFSAERTGGSVSTLTIQRTQQEDSAVYLCASSLAGGPLNIQYFGAGTRLSVL.

J is TRBJ2-1 and V is TRBV29-1; the TRBD2 assignment by TCRdb is unverifiable without DNA. The CDR3 runs 11 residues. From germline, CDR1 is SQVTM and CDR2 ANQGSEA. This CDR3 reads CSGEWVNEQFF.

The chain joins TRBV28 to TRBJ2-5; the D call of TRBD1 rests on TCRdb alone, since no DNA is present to check it. This CDR3 is built from 14 residues. Germline CDR1 and CDR2: MDHEN and SYDVKM. The CDR3 spells CASSPDSRVVTQYF.

The chain links TRBV6-6 to TRBJ1-1; the D gene TCRdb calls, TRBD1, cannot be checked with no DNA. The CDR3 covers 16 residues. CDR1 MNHNY and CDR2 SVGAGI come from the germline V gene (reference sequence). The CDR3 protein is CASSKDRAVLFTEAFF.

The chain links TRBV12-5 to TRBJ2-7; TCRdb selects TRBD2, and the lack of DNA leaves this call unchecked. This CDR3 region has 15 residues. Germline V gives CDR1 LGHNT, CDR2 FRNRAP. The CDR3 loop reads CASAPGGNGAYEQYF.

This chain joins TRBV4-2 and TRBJ1-4; TCRdb returns TRBD1, unconfirmable since there is no DNA. Germline V gene lookup returns CDR1 LGHNA and CDR2 YNFKEQ. CDR3 size: 18 residues. The CDR3 protein is CASSQEAREWAFNEKLFF.

The gene calls are TRBV10-3 and TRBJ2-7; the TCRdb D gene call, TRBD2, has no DNA to confirm it. The CDR3 contains 16 residues. Germline CDR1 ENHRY, CDR2 SYGVKD. The CDR3 spells CAISESYVGARDEQYF.

This sequence joins TRBV4-2 and TRBJ2-5; TCRdb selects TRBD2, and the lack of DNA leaves this call unchecked. Germline-derived CDR1 and CDR2 are LGHNA and YNFKEQ. This CDR3 has 15 amino acids. The CDR3 spells CASSQAPSGQETQYF.

The V gene is TRBV27, the J gene TRBJ1-1; lacking DNA, the TRBD1 call made by TCRdb goes unchecked. Germline CDR1 is MNHEY and CDR2 is SMNVEV (reference sequence). CDR3 length equals 13 residues. The CDR3 here is CASSTGEITEAFF.

This chain connects TRBV27 to TRBJ2-1; no DNA is available, so the TRBD1 call from TCRdb remains unchecked. Germline V gene lookup returns CDR1 MNHEY and CDR2 SMNVEV (reference sequence). This CDR3 comprises 16 residues. The CDR3 sequence is CASTPPTGVGDNEQFF.

This chain joins TRBV6-5 and TRBJ1-2; TCRdb lists TRBD1, though no DNA is available to test this call. The germline V gene has CDR1 MNHEY and CDR2 SVGAGI. This CDR3 region has 15 residues. CDR3 region: CATAIGTENNYGYTF.

The CDR3 spells CASSQGQGIYGYTF. The rearrangement joins TRBV4-1 to TRBJ1-2. Looked up from germline, CDR1 is MGHRA and CDR2 is YSYEKL. The CDR3 sequence is 14 residues long.

V and J are TRBV4-3 and TRBJ2-7. The V gene's germline CDR1 is LGHNA and CDR2 YSLEER. This CDR3 is built from 14 residues. CDR3 protein: CASSQERFEWEQYF.

The V gene is TRBV28, the J gene TRBJ2-3. Germline lookup yields CDR1 MDHEN and CDR2 SYDVKM. The CDR3 consists of 14 residues. CDR3 residues: CASSPGIRTDTQYF.

The rearrangement joins TRBV10-3 to TRBJ2-2. The germline V gene encodes CDR1 ENHRY and CDR2 SYGVKD. The CDR3 sequence is 12 residues long. CDR3 amino acids: CALAGDTGELFF.

CDR3: CASYRQLNTEAFF. This chain joins TRBV6-1 and TRBJ1-1; the TCRdb call, TRBD1, lacks DNA for checking. The CDR3 totals 13 residues. Germline V gives CDR1 MNHNS, CDR2 SASEGT.

The gene calls are TRBV28 and TRBJ1-2; checking the TCRdb D call of TRBD1 is not possible without DNA. Germline assignment: CDR1 MDHEN and CDR2 SYDVKM. The CDR3 consists of 16 residues. The CDR3 protein is CASLPTSTGSNYGYTF.

The chain joins TRBV6-5 to TRBJ2-3; TCRdb's D gene call, TRBD2, goes unchecked for lack of DNA. Germline-derived CDR1 and CDR2 are MNHEY and SVGAGI. The CDR3 is 17 amino acids. The CDR3 spells CASSYSYGRAEEDTQYF.

The chain joins TRBV27 to TRBJ2-3; checking the TCRdb D call of TRBD1 is not possible without DNA. The CDR3 spans 12 residues. Germline loops: CDR1 MNHEY, CDR2 SMNVEV (reference sequence). The CDR3 region is CASSTTGYTQYF.

J is TRBJ2-7 and V is TRBV6-5; TCRdb returns TRBD2, unconfirmable since there is no DNA. From germline, CDR1 is MNHEY and CDR2 SVGAGI. The CDR3 is 13 amino acids. The CDR3 reads CASSQGWTYEQYF.

The chain uses TRBV5-5 and TRBJ2-3; the TCRdb call, TRBD2, lacks DNA for checking. The CDR3 contains 14 residues. The germline gives CDR1 SGHKS, CDR2 YYEKEE (reference sequence). The CDR3 sequence: CASSLSRVTDTQYF.

The rearrangement uses TRBV4-3 and TRBJ2-2. This CDR3 is built from 15 residues. Looked up from germline, CDR1 is LGHNA and CDR2 is YSLEER. The CDR3 reads CASSQGLEFSGELFF.

The chain combines TRBV28 with TRBJ2-1; checking the TCRdb D call of TRBD2 is not possible without DNA. CDR3 size: 14 residues. Germline CDR1 is MDHEN and CDR2 is SYDVKM. The chain's CDR3 is CASTLARVDNEQFF.

The chain employs TRBV20-1 and TRBJ2-7; no DNA is available, so the TRBD1 call from TCRdb remains unchecked. In germline, CDR1 is DFQATT, CDR2 SNEGSKA (reference sequence). The CDR3 extends over 17 amino acids. The chain's CDR3 is CSAREGGEDSEFYEQYF.

This rearrangement joins TRBV28 to TRBJ1-1; TCRdb lists TRBD1, though no DNA is available to test this call. The CDR3 spans 17 residues. Germline CDR1 and CDR2: MDHEN and SYDVKM. This chain's CDR3 is CASSLPDRPIKYTEAFF. Combining the CDR3 with reference TRBV28 and TRBJ1-1 gives the whole variable domain DVKVTQSSRYLVKRTGEKVFLECVQDMDHENMFWYRQDPGLGLRLIYFSYDVKMKEKGDIPEGYSVSREKKERFSLILESASTNQTSMYLCASSLPDRPIKYTEAFFGQGTRLTVV.

The rearrangement links TRBV9 to TRBJ2-3; no DNA is available, so the TRBD2 call from TCRdb remains unchecked. The CDR3 runs 13 residues. The germline V gene has CDR1 SGDLS and CDR2 YYNGEE. Here the CDR3 reads CASSAGGPDTQYF.

The V call is TRBV7-9, the J call TRBJ2-1; TCRdb names TRBD1, which stays unverified in the absence of DNA. This CDR3 has 16 amino acids. Germline values: CDR1 SEHNR, CDR2 FQNEAQ (reference sequence). CDR3 sequence reads: CASSSRTGAPYNEQFF.